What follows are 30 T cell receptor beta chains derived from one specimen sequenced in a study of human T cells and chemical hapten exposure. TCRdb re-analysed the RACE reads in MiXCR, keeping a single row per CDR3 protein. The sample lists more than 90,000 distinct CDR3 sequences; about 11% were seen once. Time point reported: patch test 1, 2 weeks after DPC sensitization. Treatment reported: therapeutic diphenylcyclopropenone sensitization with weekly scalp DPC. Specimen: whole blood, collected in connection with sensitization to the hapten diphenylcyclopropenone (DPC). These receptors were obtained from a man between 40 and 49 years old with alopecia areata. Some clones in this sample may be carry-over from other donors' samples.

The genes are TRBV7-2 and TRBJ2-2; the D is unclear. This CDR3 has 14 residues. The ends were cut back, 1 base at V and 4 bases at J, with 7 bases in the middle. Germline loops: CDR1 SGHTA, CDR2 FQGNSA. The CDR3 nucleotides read TGTGCCAGCAGCTTAGGGGTGGGCACCGGGGAGCTGTTTTTT. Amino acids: CASSLGVGTGELFF.

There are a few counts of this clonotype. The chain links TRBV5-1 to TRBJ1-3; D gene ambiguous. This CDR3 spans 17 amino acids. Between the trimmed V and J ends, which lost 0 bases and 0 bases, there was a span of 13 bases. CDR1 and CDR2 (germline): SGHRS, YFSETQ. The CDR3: CASSLATGLSSGNTIYF. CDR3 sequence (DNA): TGCGCCAGCAGCTTGGCCACCGGGCTAAGCTCTGGAAACACCATATATTTT. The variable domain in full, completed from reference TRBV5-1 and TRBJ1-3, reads KAGVTQTPRYLIKTRGQQVTLSCSPISGHRSVSWYQQTPGQGLQFLFEYFSETQRNKGNFPGRFSGRQFSNSRSEMNVSTLELGDSALYLCASSLATGLSSGNTIYFGEGSWLTVV.

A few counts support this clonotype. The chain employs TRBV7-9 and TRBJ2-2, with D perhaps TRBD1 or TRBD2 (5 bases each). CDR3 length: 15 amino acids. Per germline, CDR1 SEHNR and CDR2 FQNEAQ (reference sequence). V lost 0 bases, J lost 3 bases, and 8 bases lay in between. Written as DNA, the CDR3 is TGTGCCAGCAGCTTAGCGGGACCGGACACCGGGGAGCTGTTTTTT. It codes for CASSLAGPDTGELFF. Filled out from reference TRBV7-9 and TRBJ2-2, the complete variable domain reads DTGVSQNPRHKITKRGQNVTFRCDPISEHNRLYWYRQTLGQGPEFLTYFQNEAQLEKSRLLSDRFSAERPKGSFSTLEIQRTEQGDSAMYLCASSLAGPDTGELFFGEGSRLTVL.

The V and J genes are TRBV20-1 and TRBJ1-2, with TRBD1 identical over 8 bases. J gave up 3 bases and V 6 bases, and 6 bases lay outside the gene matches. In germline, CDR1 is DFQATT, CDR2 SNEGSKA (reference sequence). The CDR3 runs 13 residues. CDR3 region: CSASRGLDYGYTF. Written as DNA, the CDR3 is TGCAGTGCCTCCAGGGGGCTGGACTATGGCTACACCTTC.

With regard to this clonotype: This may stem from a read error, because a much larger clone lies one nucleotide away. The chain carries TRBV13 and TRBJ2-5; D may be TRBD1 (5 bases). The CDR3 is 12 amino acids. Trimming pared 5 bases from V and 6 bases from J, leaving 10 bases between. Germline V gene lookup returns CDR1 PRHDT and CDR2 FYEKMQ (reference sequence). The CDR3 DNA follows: TGTGCCAGCAGCCAGGGATCAAAGACCCAGTACTTC. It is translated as CASSQGSKTQYF.

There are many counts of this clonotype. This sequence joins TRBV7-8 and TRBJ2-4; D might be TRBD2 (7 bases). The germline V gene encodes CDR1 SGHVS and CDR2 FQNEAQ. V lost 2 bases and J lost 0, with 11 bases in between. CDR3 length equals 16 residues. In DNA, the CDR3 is TGTGCCAGCAGCTTAAGGGGGGGCCTAGCCAAAAACATTCAGTACTTC. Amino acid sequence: CASSLRGGLAKNIQYF.

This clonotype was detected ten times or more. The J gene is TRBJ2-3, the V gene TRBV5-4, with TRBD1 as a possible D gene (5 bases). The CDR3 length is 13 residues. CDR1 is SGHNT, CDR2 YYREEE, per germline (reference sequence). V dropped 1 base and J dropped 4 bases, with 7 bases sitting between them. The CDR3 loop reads CASSLWGADTQYF. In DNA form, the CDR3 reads TGTGCCAGCAGCTTGTGGGGCGCAGATACGCAGTATTTT.

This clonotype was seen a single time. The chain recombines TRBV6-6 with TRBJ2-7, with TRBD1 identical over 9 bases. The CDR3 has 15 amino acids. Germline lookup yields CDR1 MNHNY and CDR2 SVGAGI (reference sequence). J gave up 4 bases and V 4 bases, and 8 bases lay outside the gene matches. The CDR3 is CASSFGGQGRYEQYV. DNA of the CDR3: TGTGCCAGCAGTTTTGGAGGACAGGGGAGGTACGAGCAGTACGTC.

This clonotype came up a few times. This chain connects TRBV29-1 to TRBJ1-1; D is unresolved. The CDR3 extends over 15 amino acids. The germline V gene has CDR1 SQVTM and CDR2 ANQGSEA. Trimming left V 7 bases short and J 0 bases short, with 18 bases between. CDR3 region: CSAPMGSSLNTEAFF. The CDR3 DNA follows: TGCAGCGCCCCCATGGGGAGCAGCCTGAACACTGAAGCTTTCTTT.

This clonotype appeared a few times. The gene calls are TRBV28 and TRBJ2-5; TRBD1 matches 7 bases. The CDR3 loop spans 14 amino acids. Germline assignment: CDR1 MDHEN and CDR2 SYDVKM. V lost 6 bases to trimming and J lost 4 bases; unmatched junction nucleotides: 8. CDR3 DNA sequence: TGTGCCAGCAGAAGGGACAGTAGCCTAGAGACCCAGTACTTC. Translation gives CASRRDSSLETQYF.

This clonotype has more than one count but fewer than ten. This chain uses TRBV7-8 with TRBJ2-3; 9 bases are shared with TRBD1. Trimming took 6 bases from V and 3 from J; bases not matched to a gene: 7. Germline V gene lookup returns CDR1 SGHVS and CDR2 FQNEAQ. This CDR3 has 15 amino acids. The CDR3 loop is CASRNPGQGTDTQYF. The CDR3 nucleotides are TGTGCCAGCAGGAACCCGGGACAGGGAACAGATACGCAGTATTTT.

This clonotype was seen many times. The CDR3 bases are TGTGCCAGCAGAACCAGGACGGTGAACACTGAAGCTTTCTTT. Protein product: CASRTRTVNTEAFF. The genes are TRBV6-2 or TRBV6-3 and TRBJ1-1; D gene unclear. The germline V gene has CDR1 MNHEY and CDR2 SVGEGT. The CDR3 consists of 14 residues. The V end lost 6 bases, the J end lost 0 bases, and 11 bases lay between the germline ends.

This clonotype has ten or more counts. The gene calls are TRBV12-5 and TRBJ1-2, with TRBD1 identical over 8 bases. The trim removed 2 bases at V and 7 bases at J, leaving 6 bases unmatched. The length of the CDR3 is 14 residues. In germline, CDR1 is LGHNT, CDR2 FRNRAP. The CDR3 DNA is TGTGCTAGTGGTTTGAATTTCCAGGGGGCTGGCTACACCTTC. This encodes CASGLNFQGAGYTF.

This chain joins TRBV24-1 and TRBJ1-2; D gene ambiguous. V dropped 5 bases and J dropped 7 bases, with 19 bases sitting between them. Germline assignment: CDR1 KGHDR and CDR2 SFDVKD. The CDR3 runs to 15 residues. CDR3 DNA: TGTGCCACCAGTGGACGTCATACAGCCGAAAGTGGCTACACCTTC. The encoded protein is CATSGRHTAESGYTF.

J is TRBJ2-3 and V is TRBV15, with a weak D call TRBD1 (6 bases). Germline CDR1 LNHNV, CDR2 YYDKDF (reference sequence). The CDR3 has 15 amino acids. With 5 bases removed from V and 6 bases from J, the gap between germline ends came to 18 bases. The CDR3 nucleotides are TGTGCCACCAGCGTGCGACTTACAGGGACCGATACGCAGTATTTT. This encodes CATSVRLTGTDTQYF. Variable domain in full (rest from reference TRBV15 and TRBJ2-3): DAMVIQNPRYQVTQFGKPVTLSCSQTLNHNVMYWYQQKSSQAPKLLFHYYDKDFNNEADTPDNFQSRRPNTSFCFLDIRSPGLGDTAMYLCATSVRLTGTDTQYFGPGTRLTVL.

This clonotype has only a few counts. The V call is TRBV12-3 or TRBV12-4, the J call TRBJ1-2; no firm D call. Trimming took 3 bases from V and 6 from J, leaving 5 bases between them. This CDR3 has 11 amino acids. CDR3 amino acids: CASSFVHGYTF. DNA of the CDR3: TGTGCCAGCAGTTTCGTTCATGGCTACACCTTC.

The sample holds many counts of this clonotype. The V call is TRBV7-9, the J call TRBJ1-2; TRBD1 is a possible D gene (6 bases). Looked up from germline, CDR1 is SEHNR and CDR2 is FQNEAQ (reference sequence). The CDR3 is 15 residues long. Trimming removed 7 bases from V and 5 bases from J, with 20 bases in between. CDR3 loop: CASTPGTQPSYGYTF. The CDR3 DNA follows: TGTGCCAGCACCCCCGGGACACAACCAAGTTATGGCTACACCTTC. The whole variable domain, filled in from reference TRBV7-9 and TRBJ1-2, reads DTGVSQNPRHKITKRGQNVTFRCDPISEHNRLYWYRQTLGQGPEFLTYFQNEAQLEKSRLLSDRFSAERPKGSFSTLEIQRTEQGDSAMYLCASTPGTQPSYGYTFGSGTRLTVV.

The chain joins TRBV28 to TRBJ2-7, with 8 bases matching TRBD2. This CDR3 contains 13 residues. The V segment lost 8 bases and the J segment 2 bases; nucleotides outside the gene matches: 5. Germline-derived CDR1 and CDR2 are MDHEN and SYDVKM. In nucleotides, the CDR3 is TGTGCCAGCTTTCGGGGGGGAGCCTACGAGCAGTACTTC. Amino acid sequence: CASFRGGAYEQYF. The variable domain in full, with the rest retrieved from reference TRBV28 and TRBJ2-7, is DVKVTQSSRYLVKRTGEKVFLECVQDMDHENMFWYRQDPGLGLRLIYFSYDVKMKEKGDIPEGYSVSREKKERFSLILESASTNQTSMYLCASFRGGAYEQYFGPGTRLTVT.

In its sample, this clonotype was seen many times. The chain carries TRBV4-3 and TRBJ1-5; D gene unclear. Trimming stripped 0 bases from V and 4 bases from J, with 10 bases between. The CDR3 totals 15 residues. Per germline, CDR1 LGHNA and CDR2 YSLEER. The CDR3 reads CASSQDAGWNQPQHF. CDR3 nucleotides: TGCGCCAGCAGCCAAGATGCGGGGTGGAATCAGCCCCAGCATTTT.

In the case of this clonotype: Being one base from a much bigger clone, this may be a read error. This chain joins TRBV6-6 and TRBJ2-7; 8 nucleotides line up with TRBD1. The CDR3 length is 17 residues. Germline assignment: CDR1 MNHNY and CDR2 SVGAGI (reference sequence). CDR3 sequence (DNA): TGTGACAGCAGTTACTTCAACCGGGACAGGATGACCTACGAGCAGTACGTC. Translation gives CDSSYFNRDRMTYEQYV.

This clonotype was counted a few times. In DNA form, the CDR3 reads TGCGCCAGCAGTGAGGGACTAGCGGGAGGTTGGGACATTCAGTACTTC. This sequence encodes CASSEGLAGGWDIQYF. The rearrangement uses TRBV10-2 and TRBJ2-4; 14 nucleotides agree with TRBD2. Trimming cost V 2 bases and J 8 bases; bases outside gene matches: 5. This CDR3 region has 16 residues. Germline-derived CDR1 and CDR2 are WSHSY and SAAADI.

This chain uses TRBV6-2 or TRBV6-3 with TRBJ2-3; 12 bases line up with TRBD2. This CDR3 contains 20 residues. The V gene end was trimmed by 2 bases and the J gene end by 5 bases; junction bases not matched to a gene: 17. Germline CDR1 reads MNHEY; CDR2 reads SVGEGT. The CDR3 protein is CASSYPPGLAGWVVRDTQYF. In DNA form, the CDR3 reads TGTGCCAGCAGTTACCCACCTGGACTAGCGGGATGGGTCGTTAGAGATACGCAGTATTTT.

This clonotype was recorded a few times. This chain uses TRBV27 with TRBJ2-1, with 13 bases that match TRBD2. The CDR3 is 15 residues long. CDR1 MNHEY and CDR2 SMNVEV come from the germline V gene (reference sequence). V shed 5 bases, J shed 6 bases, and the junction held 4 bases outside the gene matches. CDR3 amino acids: CASSARTSGSNEQFF. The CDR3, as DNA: TGTGCCAGCAGTGCCCGGACTAGCGGGAGCAATGAGCAGTTCTTC.

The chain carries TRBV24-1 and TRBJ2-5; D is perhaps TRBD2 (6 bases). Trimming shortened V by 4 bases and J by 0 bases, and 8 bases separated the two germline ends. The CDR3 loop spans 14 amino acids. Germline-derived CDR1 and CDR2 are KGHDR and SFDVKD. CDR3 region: CATSDRDYQETQYF. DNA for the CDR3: TGTGCCACCAGTGACAGGGACTACCAAGAGACCCAGTACTTC.

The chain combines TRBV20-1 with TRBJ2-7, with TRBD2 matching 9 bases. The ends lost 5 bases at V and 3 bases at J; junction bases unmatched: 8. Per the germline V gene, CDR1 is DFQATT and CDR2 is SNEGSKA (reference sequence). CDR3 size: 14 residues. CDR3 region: CSALGSSGSYEQYF. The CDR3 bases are TGCAGTGCTCTAGGTAGTAGCGGGAGCTACGAGCAGTACTTC.

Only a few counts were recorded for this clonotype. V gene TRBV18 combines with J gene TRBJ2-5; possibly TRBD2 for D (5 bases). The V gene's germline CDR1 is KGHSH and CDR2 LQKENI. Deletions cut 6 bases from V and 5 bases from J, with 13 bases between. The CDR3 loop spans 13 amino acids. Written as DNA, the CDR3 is TGTGCCAGCTCCCCTCGACCGGGGGAGACCCAGTACTTC. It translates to CASSPRPGETQYF.

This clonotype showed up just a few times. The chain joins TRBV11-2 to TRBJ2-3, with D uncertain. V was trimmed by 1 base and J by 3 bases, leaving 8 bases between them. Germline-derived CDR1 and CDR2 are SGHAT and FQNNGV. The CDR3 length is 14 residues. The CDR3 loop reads CASSLALATDTQYF. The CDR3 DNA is TGTGCCAGCAGCTTAGCACTGGCGACAGATACGCAGTATTTT.

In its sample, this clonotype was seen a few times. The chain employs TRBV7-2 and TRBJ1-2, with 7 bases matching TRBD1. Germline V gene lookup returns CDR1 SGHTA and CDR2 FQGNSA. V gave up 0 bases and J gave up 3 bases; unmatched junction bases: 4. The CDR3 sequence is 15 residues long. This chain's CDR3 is CASSLATGSYYGYTF. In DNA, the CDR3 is TGTGCCAGCAGCTTAGCGACAGGGTCCTACTATGGCTACACCTTC.

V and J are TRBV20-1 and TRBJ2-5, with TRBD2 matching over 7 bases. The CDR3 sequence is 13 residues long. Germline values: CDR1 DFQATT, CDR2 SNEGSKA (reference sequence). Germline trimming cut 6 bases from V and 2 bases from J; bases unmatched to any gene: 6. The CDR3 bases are TGCAGTGCCTTCCCTAGCGGACAAGAGACCCAGTACTTC. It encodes CSAFPSGQETQYF.

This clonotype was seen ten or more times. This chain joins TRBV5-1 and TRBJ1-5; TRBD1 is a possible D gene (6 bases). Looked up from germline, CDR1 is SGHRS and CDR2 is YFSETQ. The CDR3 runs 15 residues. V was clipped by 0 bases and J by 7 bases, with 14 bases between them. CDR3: CASSLEGHSSQPQHF. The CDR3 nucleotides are TGCGCCAGCAGCTTGGAGGGACATTCCTCCCAGCCCCAGCATTTT.